This T cell receptor beta chain was sequenced for a study of cytomegalovirus exposure and HLA in healthy donors. Study-level points and caveats: With high specificity and sensitivity, the classifier reportedly diagnosed cytomegalovirus status. It was found in a later analysis that first-cohort TCR clusters tended to co-occur in the 100 to 150 validation repertoires. Usually a TCR sequence was rare, but some public TCRs were found in many donors. The study flagged about 160 TCR beta chains as cytomegalovirus-associated.

A word on this clone: The antigen is not known.

TCRdb keeps only in-frame clones here, not all; method: immunoSEQ multiplex PCR. This table holds 200,000 to 300,000 clones, approximately 86% found once. The V gene's germline CDR1 is SGDLS and CDR2 YYNGEE. The CDR3 consists of 12 residues. The V end was cut by 3 bases, the J end by 10 bases, with 11 bases between. This TCR came from a woman between 25 and 40 years old in good health and CMV-seropositive. The material sequenced was PBMCs. The chain recombines TRBV9 with TRBJ2-1, with D perhaps TRBD2 (6 bases). CDR3 coding DNA: TGTGCCAGCAGCGCAAGACGGGAGGAGCAGTTCTTC. Its protein is CASSARREEQFF.